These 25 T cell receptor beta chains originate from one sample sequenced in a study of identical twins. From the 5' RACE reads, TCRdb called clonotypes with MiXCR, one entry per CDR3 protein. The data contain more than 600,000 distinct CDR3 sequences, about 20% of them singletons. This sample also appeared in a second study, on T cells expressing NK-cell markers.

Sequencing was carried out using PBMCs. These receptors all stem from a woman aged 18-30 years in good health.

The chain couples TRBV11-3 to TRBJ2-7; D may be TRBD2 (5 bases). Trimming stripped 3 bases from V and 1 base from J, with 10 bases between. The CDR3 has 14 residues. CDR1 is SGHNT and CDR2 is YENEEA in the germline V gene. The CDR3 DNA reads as TGTGCCAGCAGCTTTGGGAGCAAGTCCTACGAGCAGTACTTC. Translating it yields CASSFGSKSYEQYF.

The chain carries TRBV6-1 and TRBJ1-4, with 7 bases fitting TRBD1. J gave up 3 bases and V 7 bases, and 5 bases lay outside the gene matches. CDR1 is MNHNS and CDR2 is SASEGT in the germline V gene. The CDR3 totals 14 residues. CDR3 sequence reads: CASKGADSNEKLFF. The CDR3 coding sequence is TGTGCCAGCAAGGGGGCAGACTCTAATGAAAAACTGTTTTTT.

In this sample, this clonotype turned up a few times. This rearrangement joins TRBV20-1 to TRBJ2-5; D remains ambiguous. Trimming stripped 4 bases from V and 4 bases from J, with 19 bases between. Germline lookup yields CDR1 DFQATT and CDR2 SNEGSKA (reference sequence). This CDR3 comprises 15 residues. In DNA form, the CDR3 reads TGCAGTGCTATAGGCAGTAGCCTTTTTGGAGAGACCCAGTACTTC. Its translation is CSAIGSSLFGETQYF.

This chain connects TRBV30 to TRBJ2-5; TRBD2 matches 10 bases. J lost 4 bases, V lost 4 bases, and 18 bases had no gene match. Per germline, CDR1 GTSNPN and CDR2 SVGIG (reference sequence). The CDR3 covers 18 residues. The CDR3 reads CAWTFGTSAPPPGETQYF. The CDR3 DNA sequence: TGTGCCTGGACCTTTGGGACTAGCGCTCCGCCCCCGGGAGAGACCCAGTACTTC.

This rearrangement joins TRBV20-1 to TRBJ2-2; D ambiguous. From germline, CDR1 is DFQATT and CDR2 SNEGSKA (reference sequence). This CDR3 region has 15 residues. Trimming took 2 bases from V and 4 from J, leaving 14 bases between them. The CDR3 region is CSARPTAGFTGELFF. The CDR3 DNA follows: TGCAGTGCTAGACCTACCGCCGGTTTCACCGGGGAGCTGTTTTTT.

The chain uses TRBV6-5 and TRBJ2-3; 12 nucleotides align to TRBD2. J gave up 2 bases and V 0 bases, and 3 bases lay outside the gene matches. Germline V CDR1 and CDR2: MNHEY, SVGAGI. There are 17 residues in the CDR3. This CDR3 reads CASSYSASGGATDTQYF. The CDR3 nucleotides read TGTGCCAGCAGTTACTCTGCTAGCGGGGGGGCCACAGATACGCAGTATTTT.

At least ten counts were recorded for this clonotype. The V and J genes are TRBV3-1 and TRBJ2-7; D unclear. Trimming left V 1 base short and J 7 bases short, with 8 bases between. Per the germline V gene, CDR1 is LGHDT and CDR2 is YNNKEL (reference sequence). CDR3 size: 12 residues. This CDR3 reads CASSQAVGEQYF. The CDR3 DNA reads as TGTGCCAGCAGCCAAGCAGTCGGGGAGCAGTACTTC.

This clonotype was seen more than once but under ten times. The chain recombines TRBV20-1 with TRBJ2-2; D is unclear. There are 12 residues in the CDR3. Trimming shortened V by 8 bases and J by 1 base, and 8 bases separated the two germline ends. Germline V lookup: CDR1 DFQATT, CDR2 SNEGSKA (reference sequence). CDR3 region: CSTYENTGELFF. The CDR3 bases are TGCAGTACCTACGAGAACACCGGGGAGCTGTTTTTT.

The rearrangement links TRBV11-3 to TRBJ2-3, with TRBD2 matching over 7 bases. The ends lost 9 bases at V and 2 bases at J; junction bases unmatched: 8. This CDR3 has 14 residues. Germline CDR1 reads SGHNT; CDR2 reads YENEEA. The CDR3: CASRRSGHTDTQYF. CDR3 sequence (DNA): TGTGCCAGTCGACGTAGCGGGCACACAGATACGCAGTATTTT.

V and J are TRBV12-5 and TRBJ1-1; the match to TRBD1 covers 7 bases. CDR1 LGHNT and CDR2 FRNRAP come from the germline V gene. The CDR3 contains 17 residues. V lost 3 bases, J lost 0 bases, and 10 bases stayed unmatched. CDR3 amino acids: CASGLGTDQMMNTEAFF. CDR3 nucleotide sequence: TGTGCTAGTGGTTTAGGGACAGACCAAATGATGAACACTGAAGCTTTCTTT.

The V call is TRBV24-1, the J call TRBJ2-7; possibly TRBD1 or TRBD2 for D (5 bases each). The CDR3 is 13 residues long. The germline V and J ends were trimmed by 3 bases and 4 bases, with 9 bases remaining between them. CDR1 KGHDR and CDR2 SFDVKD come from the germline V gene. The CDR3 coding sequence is TGTGCCACCAGTGATGGGGACGGGTACGAGCAGTACTTC. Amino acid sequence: CATSDGDGYEQYF.

CDR3 in amino acids: CSASKPSGRADTQYF. The CDR3 DNA is TGCAGTGCTAGTAAGCCTAGCGGGAGGGCAGATACGCAGTATTTT. The chain links TRBV20-1 to TRBJ2-3, with 12 bases identical to TRBD2. CDR3 size: 15 residues. Germline values: CDR1 DFQATT, CDR2 SNEGSKA (reference sequence). Trimming took 3 bases from V and 4 from J; bases not matched to a gene: 5.

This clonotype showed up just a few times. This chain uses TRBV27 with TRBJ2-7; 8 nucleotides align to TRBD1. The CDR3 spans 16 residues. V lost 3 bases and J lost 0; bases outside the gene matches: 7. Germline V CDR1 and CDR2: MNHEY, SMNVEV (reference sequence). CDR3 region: CASSFLGTGVSYEQYF. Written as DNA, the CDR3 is TGTGCCAGCAGTTTCCTCGGGACAGGTGTCTCCTACGAGCAGTACTTC.

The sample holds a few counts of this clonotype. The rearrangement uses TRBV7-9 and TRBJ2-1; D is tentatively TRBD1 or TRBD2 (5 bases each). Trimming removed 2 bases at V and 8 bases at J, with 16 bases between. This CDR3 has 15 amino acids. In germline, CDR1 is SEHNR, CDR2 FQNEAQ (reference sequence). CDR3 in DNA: TGTGCCAGCAGCTTAAGGGACCCTCCTCTGGATGAGCAGTTCTTC. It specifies CASSLRDPPLDEQFF.

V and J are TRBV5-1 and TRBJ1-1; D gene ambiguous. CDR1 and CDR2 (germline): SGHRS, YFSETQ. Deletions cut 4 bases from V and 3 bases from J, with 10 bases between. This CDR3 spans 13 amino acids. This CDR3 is CASSHRTDTEAFF. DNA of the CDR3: TGCGCCAGCAGCCATAGAACGGACACTGAAGCTTTCTTT. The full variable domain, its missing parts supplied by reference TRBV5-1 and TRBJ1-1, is KAGVTQTPRYLIKTRGQQVTLSCSPISGHRSVSWYQQTPGQGLQFLFEYFSETQRNKGNFPGRFSGRQFSNSRSEMNVSTLELGDSALYLCASSHRTDTEAFFGQGTRLTVV.

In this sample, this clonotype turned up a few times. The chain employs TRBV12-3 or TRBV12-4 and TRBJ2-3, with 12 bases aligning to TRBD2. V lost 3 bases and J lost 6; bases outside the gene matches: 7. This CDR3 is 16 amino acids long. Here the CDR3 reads CASSLPSGRALDTQYF. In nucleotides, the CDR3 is TGTGCCAGCAGTTTGCCTAGCGGGAGGGCCCTGGATACGCAGTATTTT.

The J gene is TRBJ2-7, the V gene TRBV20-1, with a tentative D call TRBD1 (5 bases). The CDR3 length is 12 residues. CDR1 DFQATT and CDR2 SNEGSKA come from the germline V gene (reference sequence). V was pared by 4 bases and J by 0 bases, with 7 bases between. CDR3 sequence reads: CSATQASYEQYF. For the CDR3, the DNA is TGCAGTGCTACACAGGCCTCCTACGAGCAGTACTTC.

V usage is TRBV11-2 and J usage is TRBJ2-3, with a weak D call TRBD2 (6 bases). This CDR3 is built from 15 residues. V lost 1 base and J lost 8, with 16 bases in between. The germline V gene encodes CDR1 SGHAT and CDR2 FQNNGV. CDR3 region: CASSLAGALSGTQYF. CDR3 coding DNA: TGTGCCAGCAGCTTAGCGGGAGCGCTTAGTGGTACGCAGTATTTT.

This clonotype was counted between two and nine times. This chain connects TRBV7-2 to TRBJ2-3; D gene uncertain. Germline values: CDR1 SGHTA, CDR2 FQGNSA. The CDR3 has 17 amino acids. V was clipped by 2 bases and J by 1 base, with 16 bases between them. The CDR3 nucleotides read TGTGCCAGCAGCTTATTTGAGTCTACCCAGGGCACAGATACGCAGTATTTT. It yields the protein CASSLFESTQGTDTQYF.

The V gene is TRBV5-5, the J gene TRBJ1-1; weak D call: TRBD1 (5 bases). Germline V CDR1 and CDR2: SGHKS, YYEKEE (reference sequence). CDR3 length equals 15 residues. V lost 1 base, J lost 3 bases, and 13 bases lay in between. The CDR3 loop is CASSLPQGWDTEAFF. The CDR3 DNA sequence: TGTGCCAGCAGCTTGCCCCAGGGTTGGGACACTGAAGCTTTCTTT.

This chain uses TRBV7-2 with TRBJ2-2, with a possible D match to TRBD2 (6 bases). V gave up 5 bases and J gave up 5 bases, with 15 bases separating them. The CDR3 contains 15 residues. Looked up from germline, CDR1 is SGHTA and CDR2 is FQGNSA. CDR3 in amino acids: CASSQAGSKTGELFF. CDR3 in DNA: TGTGCCAGCAGCCAGGCGGGGTCTAAAACCGGGGAGCTGTTTTTT.

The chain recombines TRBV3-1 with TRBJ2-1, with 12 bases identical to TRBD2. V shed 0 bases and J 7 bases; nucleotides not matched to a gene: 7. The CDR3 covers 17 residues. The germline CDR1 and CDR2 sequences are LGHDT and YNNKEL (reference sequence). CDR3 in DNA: TGTGCCAGCAGCCAAGACGATCTAGCGGGGGGGAGGAATGAGCAGTTCTTC. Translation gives CASSQDDLAGGRNEQFF.

The CDR3 spells CASSKGQGATSSTEAFF. CDR3 in DNA: TGTGCCAGCAGCAAAGGACAGGGGGCCACGAGTAGCACTGAAGCTTTCTTT. The chain links TRBV4-2 to TRBJ1-1; 11 nucleotides agree with TRBD1. The CDR3 is made up of 17 amino acids. V lost 5 bases to trimming and J lost 4 bases; unmatched junction nucleotides: 12. Germline CDR1 LGHNA, CDR2 YNFKEQ.

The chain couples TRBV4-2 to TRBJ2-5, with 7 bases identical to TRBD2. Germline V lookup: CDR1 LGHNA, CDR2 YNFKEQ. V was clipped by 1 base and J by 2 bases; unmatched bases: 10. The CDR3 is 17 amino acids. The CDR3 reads CASSQGQWAAGQETQYF. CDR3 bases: TGTGCCAGCAGCCAAGGACAATGGGCAGCGGGGCAAGAGACCCAGTACTTC.

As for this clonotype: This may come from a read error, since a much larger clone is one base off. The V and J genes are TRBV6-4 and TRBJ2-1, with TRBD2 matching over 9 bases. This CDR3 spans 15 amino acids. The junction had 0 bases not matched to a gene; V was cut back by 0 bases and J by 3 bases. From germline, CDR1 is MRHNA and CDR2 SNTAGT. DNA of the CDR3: TGTGCCAGCAGTGACTCGCGGGGGGGCTACAATGAGCAGTTCTTC. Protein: CASSDSRGGYNEQFF.